These 12 T cell receptor beta chains originate from one sample sequenced in a study of T cell repertoires in cytomegalovirus infection. TCRdb independently ran MiXCR on the reads; one entry per CDR3 protein. The data show some 700,000 distinct CDR3 sequences, with 35% to 45% seen just once and 2.5% to 3.5% held by the top ten. Input material: PBMCs. Every receptor here comes from a human donor in good health (CMV status not recorded). Some clones in this sample may be carry-over from other donors' samples.

The CDR3 nucleotides are TGTGCCAGCAGCCAAGCCGTGGGACAGGGTCGAGTTCGTCAAGAGACCCAGTACTTC. Translation: CASSQAVGQGRVRQETQYF. This sequence joins TRBV4-2 and TRBJ2-5; the match to TRBD1 covers 9 bases. The CDR3 totals 19 residues. The germline V gene encodes CDR1 LGHNA and CDR2 YNFKEQ. After removal of 1 base from V and 2 bases from J, the junction contained 14 bases not matched to a gene.

The rearrangement uses TRBV7-9 and TRBJ1-5; 7 positions match TRBD1. The germline CDR1 and CDR2 sequences are SEHNR and FQNEAQ (reference sequence). The CDR3 has 16 amino acids. The V gene end was trimmed by 0 bases and the J gene end by 0 bases; junction bases not matched to a gene: 2. Here the CDR3 DNA reads TGTGCCAGCAGCTTAGCGGGGACAGATAGCAATCAGCCCCAGCATTTT. It codes for CASSLAGTDSNQPQHF.

The chain couples TRBV12-3 or TRBV12-4 to TRBJ1-5; D unclear. This CDR3 region has 14 residues. The V end was cut by 5 bases, the J end by 0 bases, with 8 bases between. CDR3 nucleotides: TGTGCCAGCAGTGTCGACAATAGCAATCAGCCCCAGCATTTT. Translation: CASSVDNSNQPQHF.

In nucleotides, the CDR3 is TGTGCCAGCAGTTCCCGACAGGGGGTAAATCAGCCCCAGCATTTT. Residues: CASSSRQGVNQPQHF. The J gene is TRBJ1-5, the V gene TRBV12-3 or TRBV12-4; 9 nucleotides match TRBD1. V lost 4 bases, J lost 4 bases, and 5 bases stayed unmatched. The CDR3 consists of 15 residues.

This clonotype was observed at least ten times. The gene calls are TRBV7-2 and TRBJ2-1; TRBD2 aligns across 8 bases. Per germline, CDR1 SGHTA and CDR2 FQGNSA. The CDR3 has 16 amino acids. After removal of 0 bases from V and 6 bases from J, the junction contained 7 bases not matched to a gene. This chain's CDR3 is CASSLASGGVANEQFF. CDR3 sequence (DNA): TGTGCCAGCAGCTTAGCAAGCGGGGGAGTCGCCAATGAGCAGTTCTTC. Full variable domain (missing parts from reference TRBV7-2 and TRBJ2-1): GAGVSQSPSNKVTEKGKDVELRCDPISGHTALYWYRQSLGQGLEFLIYFQGNSAPDKSGLPSDRFSAERTGGSVSTLTIQRTQQEDSAVYLCASSLASGGVANEQFFGPGTRLTVL.

Comment on this clonotype: Here the CDR3 omits its conserved ending phenylalanine or tryptophan, so a read error is the likely source. V gene TRBV28 combines with J gene TRBJ1-5; D possibly corresponds to TRBD1 (6 bases). Germline V lookup: CDR1 MDHEN, CDR2 SYDVKM. Trimming removed 1 base from V and 12 bases from J, with 10 bases in between. This CDR3 has 12 residues. DNA for the CDR3: TGTGCCAGCAGTTTATTAGGACAGTACCAGCATTCT. Translated, it gives CASSLLGQYQHS.

The chain is built from TRBV6-2 or TRBV6-3 and TRBJ1-5; D is possibly TRBD1 (6 bases). Germline V gene lookup returns CDR1 MNHEY and CDR2 SVGEGT. V gave up 7 bases and J gave up 7 bases, with 14 bases separating them. The CDR3 extends over 13 amino acids. The CDR3 spells CASNNQGWQPQHF. The CDR3 coding sequence is TGTGCCAGCAATAACCAGGGGTGGCAGCCCCAGCATTTT.

This clonotype occurred a few times. The rearrangement joins TRBV6-5 to TRBJ2-1; 12 positions agree with TRBD1. The V and J ends lost 6 bases and 12 bases, in that order; junction bases with no gene match: 15. The germline V gene encodes CDR1 MNHEY and CDR2 SVGAGI. This CDR3 is 16 amino acids long. CDR3 region: CASRVTPGQGASGQFF. CDR3 DNA sequence: TGTGCCAGCAGAGTAACCCCGGGACAGGGGGCAAGTGGGCAGTTCTTC.

This chain uses TRBV6-8 with TRBJ2-7; 8 bases line up with TRBD2. Looked up from germline, CDR1 is MNHGY and CDR2 is SAAAGT. The CDR3 spans 13 residues. Unmatched junction bases numbered 7, after V lost 10 bases and J lost 2 bases. The DNA for the CDR3 is TGTGCCACACGGGGGGGGGGGCCCTACGAGCAGTACTTC. Its protein product is CATRGGGPYEQYF.

This chain connects TRBV7-2 to TRBJ2-1; the match to TRBD2 covers 8 bases. From germline, CDR1 is SGHTA and CDR2 FQGNSA. There are 15 residues in the CDR3. The trim removed 6 bases at V and 6 bases at J, leaving 10 bases unmatched. The CDR3 region has the DNA TGTGCCAGCAGAACCACGGGGGGGCCGGCCAATGAGCAGTTCTTC. Translation gives CASRTTGGPANEQFF.

The rearrangement joins TRBV20-1 to TRBJ2-1; D may be TRBD1 (5 bases). The germline V gene has CDR1 DFQATT and CDR2 SNEGSKA (reference sequence). The CDR3 has 13 residues. The ends were cut back, 5 bases at V and 5 bases at J, with 13 bases in the middle. The chain's CDR3 is CSAHGAENNEQFF. CDR3 in DNA: TGCAGTGCTCATGGGGCGGAAAACAATGAGCAGTTCTTC.

This clonotype was picked up a small number of times. The chain recombines TRBV6-2 or TRBV6-3 with TRBJ2-1; 10 positions agree with TRBD2. The CDR3 totals 19 residues. J gave up 10 bases and V 0 bases, and 18 bases lay outside the gene matches. The germline V gene encodes CDR1 MNHEY and CDR2 SVGEGT. The CDR3 loop is CASSYSNAKFSGRADEQFF. DNA of the CDR3: TGTGCCAGCAGTTACTCGAACGCAAAATTCAGCGGGAGGGCCGACGAGCAGTTCTTC.